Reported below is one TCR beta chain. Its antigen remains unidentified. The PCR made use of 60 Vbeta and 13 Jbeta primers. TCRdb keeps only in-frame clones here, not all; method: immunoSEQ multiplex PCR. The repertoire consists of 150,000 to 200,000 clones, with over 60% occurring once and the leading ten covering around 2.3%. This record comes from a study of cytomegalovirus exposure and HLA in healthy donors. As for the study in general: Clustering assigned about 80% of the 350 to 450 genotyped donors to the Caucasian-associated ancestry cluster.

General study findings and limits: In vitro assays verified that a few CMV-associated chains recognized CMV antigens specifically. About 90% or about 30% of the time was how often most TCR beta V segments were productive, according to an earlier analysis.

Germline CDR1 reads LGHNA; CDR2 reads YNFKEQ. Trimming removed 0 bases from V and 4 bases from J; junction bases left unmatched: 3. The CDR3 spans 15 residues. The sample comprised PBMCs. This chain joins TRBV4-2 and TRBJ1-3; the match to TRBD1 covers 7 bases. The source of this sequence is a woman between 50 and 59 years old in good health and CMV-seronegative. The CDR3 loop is CASSQEQDRGNTIYF. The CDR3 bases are TGTGCCAGCAGCCAAGAGCAGGACAGGGGAAACACCATATATTTT.